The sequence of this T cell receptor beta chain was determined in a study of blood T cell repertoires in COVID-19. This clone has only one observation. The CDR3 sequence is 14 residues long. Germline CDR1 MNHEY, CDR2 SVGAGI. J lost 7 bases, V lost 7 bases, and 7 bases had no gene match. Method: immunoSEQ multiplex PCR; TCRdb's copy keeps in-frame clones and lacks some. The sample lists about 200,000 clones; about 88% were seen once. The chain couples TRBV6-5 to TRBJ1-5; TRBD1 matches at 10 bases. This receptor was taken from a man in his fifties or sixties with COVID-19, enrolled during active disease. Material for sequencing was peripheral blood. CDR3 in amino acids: CASITTGGGQPQHF. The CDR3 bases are TGTGCCAGCATTACGACAGGGGGCGGACAGCCCCAGCATTTT.